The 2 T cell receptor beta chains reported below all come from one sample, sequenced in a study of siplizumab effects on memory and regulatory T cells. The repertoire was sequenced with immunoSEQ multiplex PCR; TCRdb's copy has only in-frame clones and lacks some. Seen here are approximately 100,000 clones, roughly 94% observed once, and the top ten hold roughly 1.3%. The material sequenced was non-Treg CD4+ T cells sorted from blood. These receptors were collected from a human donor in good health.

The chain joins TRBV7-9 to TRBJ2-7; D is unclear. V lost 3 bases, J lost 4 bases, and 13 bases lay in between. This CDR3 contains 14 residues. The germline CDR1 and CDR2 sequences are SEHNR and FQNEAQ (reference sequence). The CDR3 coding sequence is TGTGCCAGCAGCTTTGCCCCTGCCCCTTACGAGCAGTACTTC. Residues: CASSFAPAPYEQYF.

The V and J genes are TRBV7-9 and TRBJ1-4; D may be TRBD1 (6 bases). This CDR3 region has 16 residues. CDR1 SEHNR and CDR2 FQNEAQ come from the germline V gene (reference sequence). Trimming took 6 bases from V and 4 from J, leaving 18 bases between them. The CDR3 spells CASSFSPTGLNEKLFF. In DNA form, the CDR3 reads TGTGCCAGCAGTTTTTCCCCGACAGGCCTTAATGAAAAACTGTTTTTT.